The entry that follows covers one T cell receptor beta chain sequence. Germline V lookup: CDR1 MNHEY, CDR2 SMNVEV (reference sequence). V dropped 5 bases and J dropped 4; count of bases not matched to a gene: 4. This CDR3 region has 14 residues. Per the study methods: Using reference gene primer amplification, nucleated cell counts were estimated. The table came from immunoSEQ multiplex PCR; TCRdb's copy has only in-frame clones and leaves some out. For V, J and clone size, that table is used; D and trimming come from the DNA. The sample carries 100,000 to 150,000 clones, about four fifths recorded once. This sample was included in a study of blood T cell repertoires in COVID-19. Study details: Specimens from acute and convalescent COVID-19 originated in the United States, Italy and Spain.

This sequence originates from a woman aged 50 to 65 with acute or convalescent COVID-19. V gene TRBV27 combines with J gene TRBJ1-3, with 8 bases matching TRBD1. The sample was peripheral blood. The CDR3 sequence: CASSPQGAGNTIYF. The CDR3 DNA reads TGTGCCAGCAGTCCGCAGGGGGCCGGAAACACCATATATTTT.